The 27 T cell receptor beta chains given below trace back to one sample, sequenced in a study of T cell repertoires in cytomegalovirus infection. TCRdb re-analysed the reads in MiXCR, keeping a single row per CDR3 protein. Found here are around 180,000 distinct CDR3 sequences, approximately 28% of them singletons; the top ten hold approximately 31%. The specimen sequenced was PBMCs. The receptors derive from a human donor in good health (CMV status not recorded). Some clones in this sample may be carry-over from other donors' samples.

This clonotype was seen only a few times. The chain uses TRBV12-3 or TRBV12-4 and TRBJ1-6; D remains ambiguous. V was trimmed by 3 bases and J by 8 bases, leaving 5 bases between them. This CDR3 is built from 12 residues. The chain's CDR3 is CASSFHDSPLHF. The CDR3 region has the DNA TGTGCCAGCAGTTTCCACGATTCACCCCTCCACTTT.

This clonotype appeared once. CDR3 amino acids: CAWSVGTAYEQYF. The CDR3 bases are TGTGCCTGGAGTGTAGGGACAGCTTACGAGCAGTACTTC. This sequence joins TRBV30 and TRBJ2-7, with 7 positions matching TRBD1. The CDR3 totals 13 residues. Germline V gene data show CDR1 as GTSNPN and CDR2 as SVGIG (reference sequence). The V segment lost 0 bases and the J segment 4 bases; nucleotides outside the gene matches: 3.

In this sample, this clonotype turned up many times. The CDR3 coding sequence is TGTGCCAGCAGCTTAGAGGCTAGCGGGGCTCAAGAGACCCAGTACTTC. Protein: CASSLEASGAQETQYF. The genes are TRBV7-2 and TRBJ2-5; 9 bases match TRBD2. Trimming at V came to 1 base and at J to 2 bases, leaving 5 bases not matched to a gene. The CDR3 covers 16 residues. Germline CDR1 SGHTA, CDR2 FQGNSA.

The rearrangement links TRBV20-1 to TRBJ2-7, with 10 positions matching TRBD1. V trimming: 2 bases; J trimming: 0 bases; junction bases outside the gene matches: 7. Germline values: CDR1 DFQATT, CDR2 SNEGSKA (reference sequence). The CDR3 is made up of 16 amino acids. The CDR3 protein is CSARLWTGGNSYEQYF. The CDR3 coding sequence is TGCAGTGCTAGACTCTGGACAGGGGGTAACTCCTACGAGCAGTACTTC.

This clonotype was seen a handful of times. The genes are TRBV7-6 and TRBJ1-5; TRBD1 is a possible D gene (6 bases). V gave up 5 bases and J gave up 7 bases, with 15 bases separating them. This CDR3 is built from 14 residues. Per germline, CDR1 SGHVS and CDR2 FNYEAQ. The CDR3 sequence: CASSLGGGQQPQHF. CDR3 nucleotide sequence: TGTGCCAGCAGCCTGGGGGGGGGGCAACAGCCCCAGCATTTT.

V usage is TRBV7-9 and J usage is TRBJ2-4; D not resolved. Germline assignment: CDR1 SEHNR and CDR2 FQNEAQ (reference sequence). Trimming left V 4 bases short and J 0 bases short, with 13 bases between. The CDR3 is made up of 16 amino acids. The CDR3, as DNA: TGTGCCAGCAGCTCAACGCTTAGACTAGCCAAAAACATTCAGTACTTC. It codes for CASSSTLRLAKNIQYF.

This clonotype was seen more than once but under ten times. The chain has TRBV18 and TRBJ1-1; D gene ambiguous. V lost 0 bases, J lost 3 bases, and 8 bases lay in between. The V gene's germline CDR1 is KGHSH and CDR2 LQKENI. The CDR3 runs 14 residues. The CDR3 here is CASSPPRSYTEAFF. In nucleotides, the CDR3 is TGTGCCAGCTCACCACCAAGAAGCTACACTGAAGCTTTCTTT.

Turning to this clonotype: At one end, the junction sequence differs from germline, possibly due to a read error. The chain joins TRBV5-4 to TRBJ2-6; D remains ambiguous. The germline gives CDR1 SGHNT, CDR2 YYREEE (reference sequence). This CDR3 is 15 amino acids long. The CDR3 spells CASGLALSGANVLTF. The DNA for the CDR3 is TGTGCCAGCGGCTTGGCGCTATCTGGGGCCAACGTCCTGACTTTC. The full variable domain, its missing parts supplied by reference TRBV5-4 and TRBJ2-6, is ETGVTQSPTHLIKTRGQQVTLRCSSQSGHNTVSWYQQALGQGPQFIFQYYREEENGRGNFPPRFSGLQFPNYSSELNVNALELDDSALYLCASGLALSGANVLTFGAGSRLTVL.

Only a few counts were recorded for this clonotype. The rearrangement joins TRBV6-1 to TRBJ1-4, with D perhaps TRBD1 (5 bases). The germline V and J ends were trimmed by 2 bases and 3 bases, with 10 bases remaining between them. CDR3 length: 15 residues. The germline CDR1 and CDR2 sequences are MNHNS and SASEGT. CDR3 sequence reads: CASSEQRGSNEKLFF. CDR3 nucleotides: TGTGCCAGCAGTGAACAACGGGGGTCTAATGAAAAACTGTTTTTT.

This clonotype was seen only once. This rearrangement joins TRBV7-6 to TRBJ2-4; weak D call: TRBD1 (6 bases). The V and J ends lost 5 bases and 8 bases respectively, with 16 bases between them. The germline CDR1 and CDR2 sequences are SGHVS and FNYEAQ. This CDR3 comprises 14 residues. The CDR3, as DNA: TGTGCCAGCAGCCCTGGGGACATGGGAGACATTCAGTACTTC. It specifies CASSPGDMGDIQYF. The complete variable domain, with remaining parts taken from reference TRBV7-6 and TRBJ2-4, reads GAGVSQSPRYKVTKRGQDVALRCDPISGHVSLYWYRQALGQGPEFLTYFNYEAQQDKSGLPNDRFSAERPEGSISTLTIQRTEQRDSAMYRCASSPGDMGDIQYFGAGTRLSVL.

The rearrangement joins TRBV5-1 to TRBJ1-1, with 9 nucleotides matching TRBD1. This CDR3 is built from 13 residues. The germline gives CDR1 SGHRS, CDR2 YFSETQ. The junction had 7 bases not matched to a gene; V was cut back by 3 bases and J by 10 bases. The CDR3 sequence is CASSSRQGERAFF. CDR3 nucleotide sequence: TGCGCCAGCAGCTCCCGACAGGGGGAAAGAGCTTTCTTT. The full variable domain, in which reference TRBV5-1 and TRBJ1-1 provide the parts outside the CDR3, is KAGVTQTPRYLIKTRGQQVTLSCSPISGHRSVSWYQQTPGQGLQFLFEYFSETQRNKGNFPGRFSGRQFSNSRSEMNVSTLELGDSALYLCASSSRQGERAFFGQGTRLTVV.

The rearrangement joins TRBV18 to TRBJ1-6, with a tentative D call TRBD1 (5 bases). V lost 2 bases, J lost 10 bases, and 15 bases lay in between. Germline V gene data show CDR1 as KGHSH and CDR2 as LQKENI. The CDR3 length is 15 residues. The CDR3 is CASSPRATGGSPLHF. CDR3 coding DNA: TGTGCCAGCTCACCAAGGGCCACCGGGGGGTCACCCCTCCACTTT.

The rearrangement joins TRBV7-3 to TRBJ2-2; 8 nucleotides line up with TRBD2. The CDR3 spans 15 residues. V gave up 5 bases and J gave up 4 bases; unmatched junction bases: 6. Germline V gene lookup returns CDR1 SGHTA and CDR2 FQGTGA. CDR3 residues: CASSKDGLATGELFF. CDR3 DNA sequence: TGTGCCAGCAGCAAGGACGGACTAGCCACCGGGGAGCTGTTTTTT.

In this sample, this clonotype turned up a few times. The rearrangement links TRBV20-1 to TRBJ1-1, with 8 bases lining up with TRBD1. Germline CDR1 is DFQATT and CDR2 is SNEGSKA (reference sequence). Trimming took 5 bases from V and 1 from J; bases not matched to a gene: 3. The CDR3 spans 13 residues. This CDR3 reads CSARQGRNTEAFF. The DNA for the CDR3 is TGCAGTGCTCGACAGGGGCGGAACACTGAAGCTTTCTTT.

Here the CDR3 reads CASSQDTGGGTGELFF. CDR3 bases: TGTGCCAGCAGCCAAGATACGGGGGGCGGTACCGGGGAGCTGTTTTTT. The chain has TRBV4-2 and TRBJ2-2; perhaps TRBD2 as D (7 bases). CDR3 size: 16 residues. Deletions cut 0 bases from V and 5 bases from J, with 13 bases between. CDR1 and CDR2 from the germline V gene are LGHNA and YNFKEQ.

J is TRBJ1-6 and V is TRBV10-1; 7 nucleotides align to TRBD1. This CDR3 region has 16 residues. The V gene's germline CDR1 is WNHNN and CDR2 SYGVQD (reference sequence). Trimming at V came to 0 bases and at J to 7 bases, leaving 6 bases not matched to a gene. CDR3 amino acids: CASSESRDSLNSPLHF. For the CDR3, the DNA is TGCGCCAGCAGTGAGTCCAGGGACAGCCTAAATTCACCCCTCCACTTT.

V gene TRBV29-1 combines with J gene TRBJ2-2; possible D gene TRBD1, 5 bases. The V end was cut by 2 bases, the J end by 4 bases, with 8 bases between. This CDR3 is 13 amino acids long. The germline V gene encodes CDR1 SQVTM and CDR2 ANQGSEA. DNA for the CDR3: TGCAGCGTTGAAAATGGGGCCACCGGGGAGCTGTTTTTT. Its protein is CSVENGATGELFF.

The J gene is TRBJ2-7, the V gene TRBV29-1, with 9 positions matching TRBD1. CDR3 length equals 18 residues. Germline lookup yields CDR1 SQVTM and CDR2 ANQGSEA. V was pared by 6 bases and J by 0 bases, with 18 bases of the junction left unmatched. The CDR3: CSVLDRDRDVSSSYEQYF. CDR3 nucleotide sequence: TGCAGCGTACTGGACCGGGACAGGGATGTATCTAGCTCCTACGAGCAGTACTTC.

The genes are TRBV6-2 or TRBV6-3 and TRBJ2-1, with TRBD2 identical over 9 bases. Looked up from germline, CDR1 is MNHEY and CDR2 is SVGEGT. The CDR3 is made up of 17 amino acids. V shed 2 bases and J 5 bases; nucleotides not matched to a gene: 10. CDR3 DNA: TGTGCCAGCAGTTACGTGCGGGGGGGCGCGGAGAACAATGAGCAGTTCTTC. Protein: CASSYVRGGAENNEQFF.

The chain employs TRBV18 and TRBJ2-7; D possibly uses TRBD1 or TRBD2 (5 bases each). CDR1 and CDR2 (germline): KGHSH, LQKENI. This CDR3 has 15 residues. Between the trimmed V and J ends, which lost 3 bases and 2 bases, there was a span of 14 bases. The CDR3 region is CASSPKGTRTYEQYF. In DNA form, the CDR3 reads TGTGCCAGCTCACCGAAAGGGACCCGAACCTACGAGCAGTACTTC.

This clonotype was seen only a few times. The chain recombines TRBV10-3 with TRBJ1-1; D might be TRBD1 (5 bases). The germline V and J ends were trimmed by 4 bases and 3 bases, with 18 bases remaining between them. There are 16 residues in the CDR3. Germline lookup yields CDR1 ENHRY and CDR2 SYGVKD. In nucleotides, the CDR3 is TGTGCCATCAGTGGACGGAAGGGGAACGTAGACACTGAAGCTTTCTTT. Its translation is CAISGRKGNVDTEAFF.

V gene TRBV19 combines with J gene TRBJ2-3, with 8 nucleotides matching TRBD2. The CDR3 contains 15 residues. The V segment lost 4 bases and the J segment 1 base; nucleotides outside the gene matches: 4. The germline CDR1 and CDR2 sequences are LNHDA and SQIVND (reference sequence). In DNA form, the CDR3 reads TGTGCCAGTAGTAAAAGTAGCGGGGGCACAGATACGCAGTATTTT. Amino acids: CASSKSSGGTDTQYF.

V is TRBV7-9 and J is TRBJ1-1, with D perhaps matching TRBD1 (6 bases). CDR3 size: 13 residues. CDR1 is SEHNR and CDR2 is FQNEAQ in the germline V gene (reference sequence). Trimming cost V 5 bases and J 4 bases, with 11 bases left between them. The CDR3 DNA is TGTGCCAGCAGCCCGACAGGTTCCACTGAAGCTTTCTTT. Residues: CASSPTGSTEAFF.

Ten or more counts support this clonotype. The chain carries TRBV12-3 or TRBV12-4 and TRBJ2-2, with D perhaps assigned TRBD1 or TRBD2 (6 bases each). The CDR3 is 14 residues long. V lost 1 base and J 5 bases, leaving 8 bases between the germline ends. The CDR3 here is CASSLGRGTGELFF. Written as DNA, the CDR3 is TGTGCCAGCAGTTTAGGGAGGGGGACCGGGGAGCTGTTTTTT.

This clonotype was counted between two and nine times. The CDR3 loop reads CASSALPVRGRGETQYF. CDR3 DNA sequence: TGTGCCAGCAGTGCCCTCCCTGTGAGGGGCCGGGGAGAGACCCAGTACTTC. The chain employs TRBV2 and TRBJ2-5; D may correspond to TRBD1 or TRBD2 (5 bases each). The V end was cut by 4 bases, the J end by 4 bases, with 22 bases between. This CDR3 is 17 amino acids long. Looked up from germline, CDR1 is SNHLY and CDR2 is FYNNEI. Complete variable domain (other parts from reference TRBV2 and TRBJ2-5): EPEVTQTPSHQVTQMGQEVILRCVPISNHLYFYWYRQILGQKVEFLVSFYNNEISEKSEIFDDQFSVERPDGSNFTLKIRSTKLEDSAMYFCASSALPVRGRGETQYFGPGTRLLVL.

This clonotype appeared a few times. The chain combines TRBV7-8 with TRBJ1-6; the match to TRBD1 covers 7 bases. The trim removed 4 bases at V and 7 bases at J, leaving 7 bases unmatched. Germline CDR1 SGHVS, CDR2 FQNEAQ. The CDR3 is made up of 15 amino acids. CDR3 loop: CASSSTGPTNSPLHF. For the CDR3, the DNA is TGTGCCAGCAGCTCGACAGGGCCTACGAATTCACCCCTCCACTTT.

Only a few counts were recorded for this clonotype. The chain employs TRBV11-2 and TRBJ1-5; a weak D match, TRBD1 (5 bases). This CDR3 spans 16 amino acids. Germline V gene data show CDR1 as SGHAT and CDR2 as FQNNGV. V lost 1 base and J 0 bases, leaving 10 bases between the germline ends. The CDR3 DNA follows: TGTGCCAGCAGCTTAGTGAGGGGCCATAGCAATCAGCCCCAGCATTTT. Translating gives CASSLVRGHSNQPQHF.